This TCR beta chain was found in a study of blood T cell repertoires in COVID-19. The V gene's germline CDR1 is SEHNR and CDR2 FQNEAQ (reference sequence). CDR3 length equals 14 residues. V shed 5 bases, J shed 0 bases, and the junction held 3 bases outside the gene matches. In assigning cohorts, the study relied on participant-reported clinical history. As to this clone: The same CDR3 arises from other DNA sequences in this sample as well.

Profiled with immunoSEQ multiplex PCR; TCRdb holds only in-frame clones, not every one. This sample has about 340,000 clones, with under 95% found just once. The V gene is TRBV7-9, the J gene TRBJ2-7, with 8 bases fitting TRBD2. The source is a woman between 25 and 40 years old who had recovered from COVID-19. The sample taken for sequencing was PBMCs or T cells enriched from blood (not recorded which). The CDR3 loop is CASSLAGGSYEQYF. The CDR3 DNA is TGTGCCAGCAGCCTCGCGGGGGGCTCCTACGAGCAGTACTTC.